Listed here is a single T cell receptor (beta chain). Its antigen is unidentified. The entry originates in a study of T cells in Graves' hyperthyroidism and ophthalmopathy. Notes on the study in general: Ophthalmopathy was identified by the model a median approximately 6.9 months ahead of onset. Among thyroid clonotypes expanded above 0.001, most also appeared in blood.

RNA transcripts yielded amplified TCR beta CDR3 regions. HTBI primers were the set used in a first-round RT-PCR of the TCR CDR3. From the multiplex PCR reads, TCRdb called clonotypes with MiXCR, one entry per CDR3 protein. The repertoire consists of some 500,000 distinct CDR3 sequences, with under 15% occurring once and the leading ten covering 15% to 20%. Germline V gives CDR1 SGHTA, CDR2 FQGNSA. The CDR3 contains 15 residues. The V end was cut by 5 bases, the J end by 1 base, with 15 bases between. The J gene is TRBJ2-7, the V gene TRBV7-2; D uncertain. This sequence was found in a woman in her late teens or twenties with Graves' hyperthyroidism. The sample was blood. CDR3 amino acids: CASSIESLGSYEQYV. In DNA, the CDR3 is TGTGCCAGCAGCATAGAGTCCCTAGGTTCCTACGAGCAGTACGTC.